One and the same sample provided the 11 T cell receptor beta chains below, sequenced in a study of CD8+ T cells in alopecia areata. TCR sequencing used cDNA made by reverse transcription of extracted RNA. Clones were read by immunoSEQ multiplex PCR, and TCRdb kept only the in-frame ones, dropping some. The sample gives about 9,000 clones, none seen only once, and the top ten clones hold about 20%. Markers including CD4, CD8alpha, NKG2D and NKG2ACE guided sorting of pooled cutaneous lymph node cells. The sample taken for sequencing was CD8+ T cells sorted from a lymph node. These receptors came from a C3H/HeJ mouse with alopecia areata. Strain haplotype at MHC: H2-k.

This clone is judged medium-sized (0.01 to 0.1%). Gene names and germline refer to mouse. Incomplete CDR3 DNA: TGTGCCAGCGGTGATGCAGGGGCCAACTATGCT. It specifies CASGDAGANYA. The whole CDR3 region reads CASGDAGANYAEQFF. The V gene is TRBV13-2, the J gene TRBJ2-1; TRBD1 is a possible D gene (6 bases). The sequence runs out 4 residues before the end of the CDR3; the remainder is reconstructed from the germline J gene. Per germline, CDR1 NNHNN and CDR2 SYGAGS (reference sequence). CDR3 length equals 15 residues. V gave up 0 bases and J gave up 1 base, with 8 bases separating them.

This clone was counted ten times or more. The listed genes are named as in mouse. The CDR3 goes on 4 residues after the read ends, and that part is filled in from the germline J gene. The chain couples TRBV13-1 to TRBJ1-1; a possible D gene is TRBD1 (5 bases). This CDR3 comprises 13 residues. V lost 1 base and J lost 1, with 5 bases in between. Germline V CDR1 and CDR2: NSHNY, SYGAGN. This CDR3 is CASSDQGNTEVFF. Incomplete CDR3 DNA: TGTGCCAGCAGTGATCAGGGGAACACA.

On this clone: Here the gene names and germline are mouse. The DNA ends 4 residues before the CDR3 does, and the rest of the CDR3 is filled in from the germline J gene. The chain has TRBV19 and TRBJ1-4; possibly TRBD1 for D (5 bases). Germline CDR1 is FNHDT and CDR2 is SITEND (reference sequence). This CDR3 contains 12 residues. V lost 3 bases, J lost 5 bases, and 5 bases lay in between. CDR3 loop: CASSTGNERLFF. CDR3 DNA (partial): TGTGCCAGCAGTACAGGGAACGAA. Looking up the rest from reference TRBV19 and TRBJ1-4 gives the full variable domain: GGIITQTPKFLIGQEGQKLTLKCQQNFNHDTMYWYRQDSGKGLRLIYYSITENDLQKGDLSEGYDASREKKSSFSLTVTSAQKNEMAVFLCASSTGNERLFFGHGTKLSVL.

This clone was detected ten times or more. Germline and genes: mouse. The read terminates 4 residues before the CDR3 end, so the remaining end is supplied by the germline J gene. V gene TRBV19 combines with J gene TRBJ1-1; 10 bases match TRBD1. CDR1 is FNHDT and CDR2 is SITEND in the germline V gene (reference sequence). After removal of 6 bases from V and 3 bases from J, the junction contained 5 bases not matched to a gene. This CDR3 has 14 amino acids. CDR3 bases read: TGTGCCAGCACCTCCGGGACAGGGGACACA. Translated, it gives CASTSGTGDT. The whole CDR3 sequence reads CASTSGTGDTEVFF. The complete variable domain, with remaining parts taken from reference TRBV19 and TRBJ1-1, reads GGIITQTPKFLIGQEGQKLTLKCQQNFNHDTMYWYRQDSGKGLRLIYYSITENDLQKGDLSEGYDASREKKSSFSLTVTSAQKNEMAVFLCASTSGTGDTEVFFGKGTRLTVV.

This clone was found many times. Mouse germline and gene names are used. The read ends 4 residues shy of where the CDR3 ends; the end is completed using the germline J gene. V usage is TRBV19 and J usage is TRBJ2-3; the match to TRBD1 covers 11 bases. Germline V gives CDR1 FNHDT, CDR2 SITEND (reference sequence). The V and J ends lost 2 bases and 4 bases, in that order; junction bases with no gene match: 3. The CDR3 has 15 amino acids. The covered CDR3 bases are TGTGCCAGCAGTATCGGACAGGGGGCGACAGAA. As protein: CASSIGQGATE. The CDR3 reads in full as CASSIGQGATETLYF.

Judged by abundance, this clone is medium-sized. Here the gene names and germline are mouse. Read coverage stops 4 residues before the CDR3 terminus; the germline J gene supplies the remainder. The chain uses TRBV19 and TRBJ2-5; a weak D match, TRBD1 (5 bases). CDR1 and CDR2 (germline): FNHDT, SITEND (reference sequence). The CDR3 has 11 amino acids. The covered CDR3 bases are TGTGCCAGCAGTCCAGGGGAC. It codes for CASSPGD. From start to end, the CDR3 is CASSPGDTQYF. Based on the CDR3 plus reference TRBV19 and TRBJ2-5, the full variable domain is GGIITQTPKFLIGQEGQKLTLKCQQNFNHDTMYWYRQDSGKGLRLIYYSITENDLQKGDLSEGYDASREKKSSFSLTVTSAQKNEMAVFLCASSPGDTQYFGPGTRLLVL.

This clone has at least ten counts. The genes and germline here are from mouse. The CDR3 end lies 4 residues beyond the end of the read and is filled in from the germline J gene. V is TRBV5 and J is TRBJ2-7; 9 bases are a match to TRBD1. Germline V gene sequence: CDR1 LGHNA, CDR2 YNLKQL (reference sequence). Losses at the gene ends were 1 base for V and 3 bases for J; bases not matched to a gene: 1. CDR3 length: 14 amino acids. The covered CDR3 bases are TGTGCCAGCAGCCAAGCGGGACAGGGCTAT. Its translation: CASSQAGQGY. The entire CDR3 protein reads CASSQAGQGYEQYF.

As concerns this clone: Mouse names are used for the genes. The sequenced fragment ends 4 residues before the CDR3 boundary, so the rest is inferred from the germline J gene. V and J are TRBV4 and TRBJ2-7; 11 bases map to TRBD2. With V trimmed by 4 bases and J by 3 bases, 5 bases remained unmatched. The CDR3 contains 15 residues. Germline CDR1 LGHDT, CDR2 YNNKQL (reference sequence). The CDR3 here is CASSFRDWGYYEQYF. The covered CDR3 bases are TGTGCCAGCAGCTTCCGGGACTGGGGGTACTAT.

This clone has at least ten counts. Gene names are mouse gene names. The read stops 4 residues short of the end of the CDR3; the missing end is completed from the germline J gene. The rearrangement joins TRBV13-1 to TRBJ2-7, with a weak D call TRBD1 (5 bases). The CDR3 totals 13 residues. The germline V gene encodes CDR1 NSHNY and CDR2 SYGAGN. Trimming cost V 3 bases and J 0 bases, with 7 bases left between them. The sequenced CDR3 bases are TGTGCCAGCAGTGGACAGAGCTCCTAT. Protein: CASSGQSSY. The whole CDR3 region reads CASSGQSSYEQYF.

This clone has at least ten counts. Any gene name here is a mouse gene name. The CDR3 here is CASSSMAWGYAEQFF. CDR3 bases read: TGTGCTAGCAGTAGTATGGCCTGGGGCTATGCT. The rearrangement links TRBV17 to TRBJ2-1; TRBD2 might be the D (6 bases). The read ends 4 residues before the CDR3 terminus; that terminus is restored from the germline J gene. This CDR3 is 15 amino acids long. Germline-derived CDR1 and CDR2 are MNHDT and YYDKIL. Trimming left V 3 bases short and J 3 bases short, with 12 bases between.

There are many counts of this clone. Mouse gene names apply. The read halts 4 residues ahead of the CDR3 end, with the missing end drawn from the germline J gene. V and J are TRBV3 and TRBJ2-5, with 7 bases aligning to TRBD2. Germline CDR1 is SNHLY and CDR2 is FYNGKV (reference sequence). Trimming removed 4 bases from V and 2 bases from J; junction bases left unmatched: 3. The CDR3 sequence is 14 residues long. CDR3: CASSSGGFQDTQYF. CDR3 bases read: TGTGCCAGCAGCTCTGGGGGTTTCCAAGAC. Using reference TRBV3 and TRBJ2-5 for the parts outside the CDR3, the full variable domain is GPKVLQIPSHQIIDMGQMVTLNCDPVSNHLYFYWYKQILGQQMEFLVNFYNGKVMEKSKLFKDQFSVERPDGSYFTLKIQPTALEDSAVYFCASSSGGFQDTQYFGPGTRLLVL.